This T cell receptor (beta chain) was sequenced in a study of regulatory T cells in long-lasting Graves disease. The time point denotes: newly diagnosed GD, antithyroid drugs for less than 3 months. PBMC RNA served as the TCR library source. Investigators prepared the TCR beta libraries by applying iRepertoire HTBI primers and Arm-PCR of CDR3 regions. TCRdb re-called the multiplex PCR reads through MiXCR, storing one row per CDR3 protein. The repertoire holds a few hundred thousand distinct CDR3 sequences, with about 12% as singletons. Germline CDR1 is SEHNR and CDR2 is FQNEAQ (reference sequence). Trimming shortened V by 5 bases and J by 8 bases, and 6 bases separated the two germline ends. The CDR3 is 11 amino acids. The same sample was also studied in work on T cells in Graves' hyperthyroidism and ophthalmopathy.

This TCR derives from a woman between 18 and 30 years old with Graves disease. Sequenced material: peripheral blood mononuclear cells (PBMCs), taken at new diagnosis, from a patient treated with antithyroid drugs. The V and J genes are TRBV7-9 and TRBJ1-4; D is undetermined. Here the CDR3 DNA reads TGTGCCAGCAGCCCAGAGGAAAAACTGTTTTTT. Translating gives CASSPEEKLFF.